A single sample gave rise to the 26 T cell receptor beta chains below, sequenced in a study of cytomegalovirus exposure and HLA in healthy donors. Primers: 60 Vbeta forward and 13 Jbeta reverse. The method was immunoSEQ multiplex PCR; TCRdb's version includes in-frame clones alone and lacks a portion of them. The repertoire holds about 96,000 clones, with 65% to 80% as singletons. The material sequenced was PBMCs. The receptors derive from a woman between 65 and 79 years old in good health and CMV-seropositive.

This clone was detected only a few times. V is TRBV10-3 and J is TRBJ2-2; tentatively, D is TRBD2 (5 bases). The length of the CDR3 is 15 residues. The germline V gene encodes CDR1 ENHRY and CDR2 SYGVKD. V was cut by 3 bases and J by 4 bases, with 12 bases left in between. CDR3 residues: CAISDRGSGTGELFF. The CDR3, as DNA: TGTGCCATCAGTGACAGAGGGAGTGGCACCGGGGAGCTGTTTTTT.

V usage is TRBV28 and J usage is TRBJ2-1; no clear D gene. V lost 6 bases, J lost 6 bases, and 18 bases lay in between. Per the germline V gene, CDR1 is MDHEN and CDR2 is SYDVKM. The CDR3 covers 15 residues. This CDR3 reads CASSQLGPPGNEQFF. The CDR3, as DNA: TGTGCCAGCAGCCAGTTAGGCCCCCCGGGCAATGAGCAGTTCTTC.

The V gene is TRBV4-3, the J gene TRBJ1-6, with 7 nucleotides matching TRBD1. V lost 0 bases and J lost 7; bases outside the gene matches: 6. The CDR3 loop spans 16 amino acids. Per germline, CDR1 LGHNA and CDR2 YSLEER. The CDR3 spells CASSQEADRANSPLHF. The CDR3 nucleotides are TGCGCCAGCAGCCAAGAGGCTGACAGGGCGAATTCACCCCTCCACTTT.

The chain is built from TRBV5-6 and TRBJ1-2; D unresolved. V was cut by 5 bases and J by 3 bases, with 14 bases left in between. The CDR3 loop spans 14 amino acids. The germline V gene encodes CDR1 SGHDT and CDR2 YYEEEE. CDR3 coding DNA: TGTGCCAGCAGTTGGTGGGCTCAAGACTATGGCTACACCTTC. Its translation: CASSWWAQDYGYTF.

In its sample, this clone was seen a few times. CDR3 nucleotide sequence: TGTGCCAGCTCACCACCGACAGCCTACGAGCAGTACTTC. Residues: CASSPPTAYEQYF. This sequence joins TRBV18 and TRBJ2-7, with TRBD1 as a possible D gene (5 bases). CDR3 length equals 13 residues. Trimming stripped 0 bases from V and 2 bases from J, with 5 bases between. Looked up from germline, CDR1 is KGHSH and CDR2 is LQKENI.

The chain combines TRBV20-1 with TRBJ2-3; the D is unclear. Germline loops: CDR1 DFQATT, CDR2 SNEGSKA (reference sequence). The germline V and J ends were trimmed by 3 bases and 4 bases, with 5 bases remaining between them. CDR3 length: 11 amino acids. Here the CDR3 reads CSASVADTQYF. The CDR3 region has the DNA TGCAGTGCTAGTGTCGCAGATACGCAGTATTTT.

This clone turned up a few times. CDR3 protein: CASSPAVSSYNEQFF. The CDR3, as DNA: TGTGCCAGCAGCCCGGCGGTATCTTCCTACAATGAGCAGTTCTTC. V gene TRBV7-8 combines with J gene TRBJ2-1, with unresolved D. This CDR3 comprises 15 residues. The ends were cut back, 5 bases at V and 1 base at J, with 12 bases in the middle. Germline loops: CDR1 SGHVS, CDR2 FQNEAQ. Full variable domain (rest looked up from reference TRBV7-8 and TRBJ2-1): GAGVSQSPRYKVAKRGQDVALRCDPISGHVSLFWYQQALGQGPEFLTYFQNEAQLDKSGLPSDRFFAERPEGSVSTLKIQRTQQEDSAVYLCASSPAVSSYNEQFFGPGTRLTVL.

The rearrangement uses TRBV11-3 and TRBJ2-7; 7 nucleotides line up with TRBD2. The germline CDR1 and CDR2 sequences are SGHNT and YENEEA. J gave up 2 bases and V 4 bases, and 5 bases lay outside the gene matches. CDR3 length: 14 amino acids. CDR3 protein: CASSSAGKAYEQYF. For the CDR3, the DNA is TGTGCCAGCAGCTCAGCGGGAAAAGCCTACGAGCAGTACTTC.

This chain joins TRBV10-3 and TRBJ2-7; TRBD2 matches at 12 bases. Per the germline V gene, CDR1 is ENHRY and CDR2 is SYGVKD. Losses at the gene ends were 10 bases for V and 5 bases for J; bases not matched to a gene: 6. This CDR3 comprises 13 residues. The CDR3 protein is CATQTSGSDEQYF. CDR3 bases: TGTGCCACTCAGACTAGCGGGAGCGACGAGCAGTACTTC.

The chain links TRBV5-1 to TRBJ2-5; possible D gene TRBD1, 5 bases. Germline V gene sequence: CDR1 SGHRS, CDR2 YFSETQ. V was shortened by 0 bases and J by 0 bases, with 12 bases between the two germline ends. The CDR3 is 16 residues long. The CDR3 is CASSLGPGLDQETQYF. CDR3 sequence (DNA): TGCGCCAGCAGCTTGGGCCCAGGGCTAGACCAAGAGACCCAGTACTTC.

V usage is TRBV7-6 and J usage is TRBJ1-2; D is perhaps TRBD1 (6 bases). The germline V and J ends were trimmed by 4 bases and 7 bases, with 16 bases remaining between them. Germline V gene lookup returns CDR1 SGHVS and CDR2 FNYEAQ. This CDR3 has 14 residues. DNA for the CDR3: TGTGCCAGCAGCTCCCAGGGGATGGTCGCTGGCTACACCTTC. This sequence encodes CASSSQGMVAGYTF.

This clone appeared once. The V and J genes are TRBV7-8 and TRBJ2-1, with 7 bases identical to TRBD1. The junction had 2 bases not matched to a gene; V was cut back by 4 bases and J by 8 bases. Germline V gene data show CDR1 as SGHVS and CDR2 as FQNEAQ. CDR3 size: 12 residues. The CDR3 is CASSSTGYEQFF. The CDR3 DNA is TGTGCCAGCAGCTCGACAGGGTATGAGCAGTTCTTC.

The J gene is TRBJ2-5, the V gene TRBV4-1; D may be TRBD2 (6 bases). Judging by the DNA end, TRBJ2-7 fits better; the J call may be wrong. Germline CDR1 reads MGHRA; CDR2 reads YSYEKL. This CDR3 has 16 residues. The DNA for the CDR3 is TGCGCCAGCAGCCAAGACCCCCTCGGGAGCTCCTACGAGCAGTACTTC. Protein product: CASSQDPLGSSYEQYF.

Details on this clone: One end of the junction does not line up with germline, which may come from a read error. The V gene is TRBV7-9, the J gene TRBJ1-5; tentative D call: TRBD1 (5 bases). The CDR3 length is 18 residues. Germline-derived CDR1 and CDR2 are SEHNR and FQNEAQ (reference sequence). CDR3 coding DNA: TGTTCCAGCAGCCTTGGTACAGGTCTGGGTTCGGGCAATCAGCCCCAGCATTTT. Amino acid sequence: CSSSLGTGLGSGNQPQHF. The full variable domain, completed using reference TRBV7-9 and TRBJ1-5, is DTGVSQNPRHKITKRGQNVTFRCDPISEHNRLYWYRQTLGQGPEFLTYFQNEAQLEKSRLLSDRFSAERPKGSFSTLEIQRTEQGDSAMYLCSSSLGTGLGSGNQPQHFGDGTRLSIL.

Only one count was recorded for this clone. The chain joins TRBV27 to TRBJ1-4; D is perhaps TRBD1 (6 bases). CDR1 MNHEY and CDR2 SMNVEV come from the germline V gene (reference sequence). The CDR3 covers 15 residues. Trimming left V 3 bases short and J 3 bases short, with 11 bases between. The CDR3 DNA sequence: TGTGCCAGCAGTTTTTTGAAGGGGGCTAATGAAAAACTGTTTTTT. Translating it yields CASSFLKGANEKLFF.

Only a few counts were recorded for this clone. CDR3 amino acids: CASSLWGGPSTSETQYF. DNA for the CDR3: TGTGCCAGCAGTTTATGGGGGGGCCCATCTACGTCAGAGACCCAGTACTTC. The V call is TRBV27, the J call TRBJ2-5; tentatively, D is TRBD2 (7 bases). Germline V CDR1 and CDR2: MNHEY, SMNVEV (reference sequence). Trimming stripped 1 base from V and 4 bases from J, with 19 bases between. CDR3 length equals 17 residues.

Notes on this clone: The same CDR3 arises from other DNA sequences in this sample as well. The J gene is TRBJ2-2, the V gene TRBV27; D unresolved. Trimming shortened V by 3 bases and J by 0 bases, and 11 bases separated the two germline ends. CDR1 and CDR2 from the germline V gene are MNHEY and SMNVEV (reference sequence). The CDR3 is 16 residues long. This CDR3 is CASSFLSETNTGELFF. CDR3 sequence (DNA): TGTGCCAGCAGTTTCCTCAGCGAGACGAACACCGGGGAGCTGTTTTTT.

Comment on this clone: Other DNA sequences in the sample encode the same CDR3. CDR3 in DNA: TGCGCCAGCAGCTTGGTTGACAAACCCCAGGAGACCCAGTACTTC. Translating gives CASSLVDKPQETQYF. This chain connects TRBV5-1 to TRBJ2-5; D is ambiguous. CDR1 is SGHRS and CDR2 is YFSETQ in the germline V gene. V lost 0 bases, J lost 5 bases, and 14 bases lay in between. The CDR3 is made up of 15 amino acids.

The chain has TRBV6-1 and TRBJ2-5, with D possibly TRBD2 on 5 matching bases. V dropped 3 bases and J dropped 5 bases, with 7 bases sitting between them. Germline V gene lookup returns CDR1 MNHNS and CDR2 SASEGT. The CDR3 sequence is 12 residues long. The CDR3 reads CASSEGGETQYF. In nucleotides, the CDR3 is TGTGCCAGCAGTGAGGGCGGGGAGACCCAGTACTTC.

V gene TRBV13 combines with J gene TRBJ2-3; 10 bases fit TRBD2. V trimming: 5 bases; J trimming: 4 bases; junction bases outside the gene matches: 9. The germline V gene has CDR1 PRHDT and CDR2 FYEKMQ (reference sequence). This CDR3 has 16 amino acids. Written as DNA, the CDR3 is TGTGCCAGCAGCCGCAGCGGGGGGGGGTACTCAGATACGCAGTATTTT. Protein product: CASSRSGGGYSDTQYF. Based on the CDR3 plus reference TRBV13 and TRBJ2-3, the full variable domain is AAGVIQSPRHLIKEKRETATLKCYPIPRHDTVYWYQQGPGQDPQFLISFYEKMQSDKGSIPDRFSAQQFSDYHSELNMSSLELGDSALYFCASSRSGGGYSDTQYFGPGTRLTVL.

The V and J genes are TRBV11-2 and TRBJ2-3; D is ambiguous. Germline CDR1 and CDR2: SGHAT and FQNNGV. This CDR3 has 14 amino acids. V gave up 5 bases and J gave up 11 bases, with 20 bases separating them. CDR3 DNA sequence: TGTGCCAGCAGCCCACGGCGGCTCCTCAGTGAGCAGTATTTT. Protein product: CASSPRRLLSEQYF.

Judged by abundance, this clone is medium-sized. The chain uses TRBV11-2 and TRBJ1-4, with D perhaps TRBD1 (6 bases). Per the germline V gene, CDR1 is SGHAT and CDR2 is FQNNGV. V was clipped by 5 bases and J by 10 bases, with 17 bases between them. This CDR3 is 14 amino acids long. In nucleotides, the CDR3 is TGTGCCAGCAGCCAACACAGGGAGACCGGAAAACTGTTTTTT. Translated: CASSQHRETGKLFF.

The chain links TRBV6-5 to TRBJ2-7, with TRBD2 matching 10 bases. Trimming took 5 bases from V and 4 from J; bases not matched to a gene: 8. The CDR3 has 15 amino acids. The germline V gene encodes CDR1 MNHEY and CDR2 SVGAGI. CDR3 nucleotide sequence: TGTGCCAGCAGTCGTCTAGCGGGAGTCTCTTACGAGCAGTACTTC. The encoded protein is CASSRLAGVSYEQYF.

The rearrangement joins TRBV10-1 to TRBJ2-3; TRBD2 agrees at 10 bases. The CDR3 has 18 amino acids. J was trimmed by 6 bases and V by 0 bases; bases with no gene match: 12. Germline CDR1 WNHNN, CDR2 SYGVQD (reference sequence). The CDR3 here is CASSESRSSSGSADTQYF. DNA of the CDR3: TGCGCCAGCAGTGAGTCGCGCTCGTCTAGCGGGAGTGCGGATACGCAGTATTTT.

This chain uses TRBV2 with TRBJ2-7, with TRBD1 matching 8 bases. With V trimmed by 2 bases and J by 4 bases, 10 bases remained unmatched. Looked up from germline, CDR1 is SNHLY and CDR2 is FYNNEI. The CDR3 sequence is 16 residues long. CDR3 nucleotide sequence: TGTGCCAGCAGTGAATCCCCCGGACAGGGACGGTACGAGCAGTACTTC. Translated, it gives CASSESPGQGRYEQYF.

The CDR3 reads CASSPVVGLAGGPEEQYF. DNA for the CDR3: TGTGCCAGCAGCCCCGTGGTCGGACTAGCGGGAGGGCCTGAGGAGCAGTACTTC. The J gene is TRBJ2-7, the V gene TRBV28; 15 positions match TRBD2. V gave up 6 bases and J gave up 7 bases; unmatched junction bases: 16. The CDR3 loop spans 18 amino acids. CDR1 and CDR2 (germline): MDHEN, SYDVKM.